The 4 T cell receptor beta chains below were found in one sample sequenced in a study of cytomegalovirus exposure and HLA in healthy donors. The PCR was carried out with 60 Vbeta primers and 13 Jbeta primers. TCRdb keeps only in-frame clones here, not all; method: immunoSEQ multiplex PCR. Of about 88,000 clones in the sample, over 55% were seen once. Sequencing was done on a sample of PBMCs. These receptors all come from a woman aged 18-29 years in good health and CMV-seropositive.

This rearrangement joins TRBV28 to TRBJ1-2; D perhaps matches TRBD1 (5 bases). V lost 6 bases to trimming and J lost 7 bases, with 21 bases between them. The CDR3 covers 15 residues. CDR1 MDHEN and CDR2 SYDVKM come from the germline V gene. The chain's CDR3 is CASSPPKTVGVGYTF. The CDR3 nucleotides read TGTGCCAGCAGCCCCCCGAAGACAGTTGGGGTTGGCTACACCTTC.

This clone has only a few counts. The V gene is TRBV5-1, the J gene TRBJ2-1; tentative D call: TRBD1 (6 bases). V dropped 0 bases and J dropped 2 bases, with 6 bases sitting between them. The CDR3 length is 14 residues. The V gene's germline CDR1 is SGHRS and CDR2 YFSETQ. As DNA, the CDR3 is TGCGCCAGCAGCTTGGACAGGGCCTACAATGAGCAGTTCTTC. Amino acids: CASSLDRAYNEQFF.

The gene calls are TRBV9 and TRBJ2-3; D call uncertain. The CDR3 is 13 amino acids. In germline, CDR1 is SGDLS, CDR2 YYNGEE. V gave up 0 bases and J gave up 2 bases, with 4 bases separating them. CDR3 region: CASSVANTDTQYF. CDR3 DNA sequence: TGTGCCAGCAGCGTAGCAAACACAGATACGCAGTATTTT.

CDR3 coding DNA: TGTGCCAGCAGCGCCTACCCGGGACAGAAAAATTCACCCCTCCACTTT. This gives the protein CASSAYPGQKNSPLHF. The J gene is TRBJ1-6, the V gene TRBV21-1; TRBD1 is the table's D call, not checked against the DNA. TRBV21-1 is labeled a pseudogene. The CDR3 runs 16 residues.